The T cell receptor beta chain described here comes from a study of cytomegalovirus exposure and HLA in healthy donors. Samples came from healthy bone marrow donors. Points from the study as a whole: When a later analysis was performed, an Asian-associated ancestry cluster reportedly had fewer N-insertions than the roughly 690-donor mean. The likely explanation for a cluster of highly shared sequence variants was sequencing artifact.

Germline trimming cut 4 bases from V and 3 bases from J; bases unmatched to any gene: 15. Germline V gene sequence: CDR1 SEHNR, CDR2 FQNEAQ (reference sequence). The CDR3 is 18 amino acids. Notes on this clone: Antigen unknown.

This PCR relied on a set of 60 Vbeta primers and 13 Jbeta primers. The assay was immunoSEQ multiplex PCR, and TCRdb's table has in-frame clones only and misses some. The sample has 200,000 to 250,000 clones; the top ten hold around 0.95%. The sequenced sample consisted of PBMCs. The chain carries TRBV7-9 and TRBJ2-5, with 9 bases aligning to TRBD2. This clonotype originated in a woman aged 30 to 39 in good health and CMV-seropositive. The CDR3 nucleotides read TGTGCCAGCAGCTCACGACTGGTAGCGGGGGCGAAAAAAGAGACCCAGTACTTC. Its protein is CASSSRLVAGAKKETQYF.